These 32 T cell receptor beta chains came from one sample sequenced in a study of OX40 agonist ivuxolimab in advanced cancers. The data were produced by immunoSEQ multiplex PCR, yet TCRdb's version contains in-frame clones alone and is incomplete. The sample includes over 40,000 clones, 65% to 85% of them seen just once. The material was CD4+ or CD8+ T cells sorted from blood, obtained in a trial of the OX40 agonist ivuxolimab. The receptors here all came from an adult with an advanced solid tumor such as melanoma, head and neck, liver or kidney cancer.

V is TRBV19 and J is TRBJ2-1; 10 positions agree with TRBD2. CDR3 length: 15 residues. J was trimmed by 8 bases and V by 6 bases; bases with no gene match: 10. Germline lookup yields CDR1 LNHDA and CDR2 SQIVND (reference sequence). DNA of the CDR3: TGTGCCAGTAGGTTCCAGCGGGGGGGCCGCGATGAGCAGTTCTTC. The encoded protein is CASRFQRGGRDEQFF.

The chain's CDR3 is CASSLAGRNSPLHF. CDR3 DNA sequence: TGTGCCAGCAGCTTGGCAGGCAGGAATTCACCCCTCCACTTT. The chain has TRBV5-4 and TRBJ1-6; D is uncertain. CDR1 SGHNT and CDR2 YYREEE come from the germline V gene (reference sequence). The CDR3 totals 14 residues. Trimming stripped 0 bases from V and 7 bases from J, with 8 bases between.

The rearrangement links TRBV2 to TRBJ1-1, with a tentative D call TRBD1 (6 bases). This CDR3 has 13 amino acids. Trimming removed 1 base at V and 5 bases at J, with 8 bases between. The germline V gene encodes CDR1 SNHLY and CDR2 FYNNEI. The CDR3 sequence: CASSEGGGTEAFF. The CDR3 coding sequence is TGTGCCAGCAGTGAAGGAGGGGGTACTGAAGCTTTCTTT.

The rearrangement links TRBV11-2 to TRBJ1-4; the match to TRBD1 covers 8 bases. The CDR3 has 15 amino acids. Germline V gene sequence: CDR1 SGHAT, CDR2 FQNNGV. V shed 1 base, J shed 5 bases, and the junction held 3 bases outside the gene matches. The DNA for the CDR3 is TGTGCCAGCAGCTTAGGACAGGGGAGCAATGAAAAACTGTTTTTT. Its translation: CASSLGQGSNEKLFF.

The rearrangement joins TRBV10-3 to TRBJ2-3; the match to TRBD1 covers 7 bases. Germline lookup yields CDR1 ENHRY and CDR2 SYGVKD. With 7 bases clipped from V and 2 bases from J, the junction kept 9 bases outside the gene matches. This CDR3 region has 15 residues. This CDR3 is CAITTGEINTDTQYF. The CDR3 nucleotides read TGTGCCATCACCACAGGGGAAATTAACACAGATACGCAGTATTTT.

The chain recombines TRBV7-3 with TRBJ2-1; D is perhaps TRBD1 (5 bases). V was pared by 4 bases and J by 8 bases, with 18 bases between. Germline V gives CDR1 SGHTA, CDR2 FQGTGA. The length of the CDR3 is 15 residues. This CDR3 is CASSSPGARVHEQFF. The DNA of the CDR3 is TGTGCCAGCAGCTCCCCTGGGGCGCGAGTCCATGAGCAGTTCTTC.

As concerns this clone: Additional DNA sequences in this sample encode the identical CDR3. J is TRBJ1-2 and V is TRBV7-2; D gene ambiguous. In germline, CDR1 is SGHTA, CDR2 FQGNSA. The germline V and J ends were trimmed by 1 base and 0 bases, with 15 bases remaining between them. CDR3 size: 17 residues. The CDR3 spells CASSLDPSSPANYGYTF. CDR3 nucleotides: TGTGCCAGCAGCTTAGATCCCTCGTCACCCGCTAACTATGGCTACACCTTC.

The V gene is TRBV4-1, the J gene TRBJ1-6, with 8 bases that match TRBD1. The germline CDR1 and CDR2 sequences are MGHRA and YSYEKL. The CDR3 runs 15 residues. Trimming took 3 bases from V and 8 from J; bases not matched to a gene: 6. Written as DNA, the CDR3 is TGCGCCAGCAGCCAGAGACAGGGGTCGTATTCACCCCTCCACTTT. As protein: CASSQRQGSYSPLHF.

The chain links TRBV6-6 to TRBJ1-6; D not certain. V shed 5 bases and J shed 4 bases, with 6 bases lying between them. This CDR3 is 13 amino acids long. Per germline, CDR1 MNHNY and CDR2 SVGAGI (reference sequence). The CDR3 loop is CASSQSYNSPLHF. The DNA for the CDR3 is TGTGCCAGCAGTCAATCGTATAATTCACCCCTCCACTTT.

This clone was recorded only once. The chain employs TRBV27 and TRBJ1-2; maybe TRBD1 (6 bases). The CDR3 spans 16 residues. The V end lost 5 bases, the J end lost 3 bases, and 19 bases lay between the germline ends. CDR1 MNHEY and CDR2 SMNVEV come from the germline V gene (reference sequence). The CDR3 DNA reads TGTGCCAGCAGTCAAACCTTCGGCAGGGGAGACTATGGCTACACCTTC. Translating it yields CASSQTFGRGDYGYTF.

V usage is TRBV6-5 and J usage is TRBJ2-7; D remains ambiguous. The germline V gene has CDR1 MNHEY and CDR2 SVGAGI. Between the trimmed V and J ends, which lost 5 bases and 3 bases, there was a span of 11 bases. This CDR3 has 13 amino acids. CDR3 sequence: CASSEMYSYEQYF. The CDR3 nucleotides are TGTGCCAGCAGTGAAATGTACAGCTACGAGCAGTACTTC.

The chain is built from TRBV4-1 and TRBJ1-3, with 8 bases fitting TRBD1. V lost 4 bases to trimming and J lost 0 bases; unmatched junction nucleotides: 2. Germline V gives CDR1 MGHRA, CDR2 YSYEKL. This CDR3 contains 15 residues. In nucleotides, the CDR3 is TGCGCCAGCAGCCCGGACAGGGCCTCTGGAAACACCATATATTTT. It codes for CASSPDRASGNTIYF.

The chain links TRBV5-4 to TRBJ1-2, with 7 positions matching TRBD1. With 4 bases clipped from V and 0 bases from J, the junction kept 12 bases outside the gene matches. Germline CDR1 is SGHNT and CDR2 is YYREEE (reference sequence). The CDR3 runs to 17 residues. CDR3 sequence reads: CASSAGQDLHTNYGYTF. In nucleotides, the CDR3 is TGTGCCAGCAGCGCAGGACAGGACCTTCACACTAACTATGGCTACACCTTC.

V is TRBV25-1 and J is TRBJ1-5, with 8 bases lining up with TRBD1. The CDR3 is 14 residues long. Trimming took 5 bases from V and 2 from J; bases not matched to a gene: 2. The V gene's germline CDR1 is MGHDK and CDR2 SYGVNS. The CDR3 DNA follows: TGTGCCAGCAGTCAGACAGGGGGCAATCAGCCCCAGCATTTT. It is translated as CASSQTGGNQPQHF.

This chain's CDR3 is CASSFAGGFNEQFF. The CDR3 DNA reads TGTGCCAGCAGCTTTGCGGGGGGATTCAATGAGCAGTTCTTC. The chain combines TRBV7-6 with TRBJ2-1; 8 bases are a match to TRBD2. The junction had 4 bases not matched to a gene; V was cut back by 3 bases and J by 6 bases. Germline V gene data show CDR1 as SGHVS and CDR2 as FNYEAQ. There are 14 residues in the CDR3.

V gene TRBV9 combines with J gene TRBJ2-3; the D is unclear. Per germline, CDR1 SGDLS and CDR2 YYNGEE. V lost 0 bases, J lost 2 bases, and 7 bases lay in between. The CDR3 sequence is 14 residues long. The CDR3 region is CASSVGIHTDTQYF. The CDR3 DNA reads TGTGCCAGCAGCGTAGGTATTCACACAGATACGCAGTATTTT.

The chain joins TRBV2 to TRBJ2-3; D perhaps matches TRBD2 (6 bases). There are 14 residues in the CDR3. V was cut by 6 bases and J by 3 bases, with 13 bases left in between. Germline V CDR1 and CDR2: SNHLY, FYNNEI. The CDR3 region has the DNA TGTGCCAGCAGGGGCGGGACGCCTACAGATACGCAGTATTTT. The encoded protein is CASRGGTPTDTQYF. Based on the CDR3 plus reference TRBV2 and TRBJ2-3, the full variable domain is EPEVTQTPSHQVTQMGQEVILRCVPISNHLYFYWYRQILGQKVEFLVSFYNNEISEKSEIFDDQFSVERPDGSNFTLKIRSTKLEDSAMYFCASRGGTPTDTQYFGPGTRLTVL.

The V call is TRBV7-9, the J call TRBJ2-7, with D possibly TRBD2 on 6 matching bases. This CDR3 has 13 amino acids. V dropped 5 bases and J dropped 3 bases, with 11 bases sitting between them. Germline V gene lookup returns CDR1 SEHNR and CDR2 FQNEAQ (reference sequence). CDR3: CASSRAGNYEQYF. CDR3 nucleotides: TGTGCCAGCAGCCGGGCGGGGAACTACGAGCAGTACTTC.

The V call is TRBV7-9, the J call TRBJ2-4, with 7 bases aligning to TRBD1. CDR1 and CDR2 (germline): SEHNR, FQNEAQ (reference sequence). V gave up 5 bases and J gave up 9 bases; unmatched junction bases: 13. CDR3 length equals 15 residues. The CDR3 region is CASSARQGVGGIQYF. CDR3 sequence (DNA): TGTGCCAGCAGCGCCAGGCAGGGGGTCGGAGGCATTCAGTACTTC.

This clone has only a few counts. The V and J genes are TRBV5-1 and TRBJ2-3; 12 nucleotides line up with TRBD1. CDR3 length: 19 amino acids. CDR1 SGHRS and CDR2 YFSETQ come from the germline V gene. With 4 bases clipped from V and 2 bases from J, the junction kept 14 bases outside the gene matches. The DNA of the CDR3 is TGCGCCAGCAGCAACCTCAGGGACAGGGGGCGAAATAACACAGATACGCAGTATTTT. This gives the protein CASSNLRDRGRNNTDTQYF.

The chain's CDR3 is CSVEGGAGDTQYF. In DNA, the CDR3 is TGCAGCGTTGAAGGTGGCGCCGGGGATACGCAGTATTTT. The chain carries TRBV29-1 and TRBJ2-3, with D uncertain. V was pared by 1 base and J by 6 bases, with 11 bases between. The CDR3 sequence is 13 residues long. Per the germline V gene, CDR1 is SQVTM and CDR2 is ANQGSEA.

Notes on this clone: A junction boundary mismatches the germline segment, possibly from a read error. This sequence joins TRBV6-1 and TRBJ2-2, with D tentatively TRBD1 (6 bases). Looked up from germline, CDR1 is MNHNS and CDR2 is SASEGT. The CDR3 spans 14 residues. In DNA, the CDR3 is TGTGCCAGCAGTGAACTTGGGGGCACCGGGAAGCTGTTTTTT. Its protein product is CASSELGGTGKLFF.

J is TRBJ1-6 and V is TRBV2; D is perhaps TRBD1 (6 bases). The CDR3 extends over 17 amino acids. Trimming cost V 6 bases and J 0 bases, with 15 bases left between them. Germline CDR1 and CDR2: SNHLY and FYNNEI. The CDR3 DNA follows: TGTGCCAGCAGCGAGGGGGGGGCCTACTCCTATAATTCACCCCTCCACTTT. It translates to CASSEGGAYSYNSPLHF. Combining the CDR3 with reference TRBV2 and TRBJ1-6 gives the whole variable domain EPEVTQTPSHQVTQMGQEVILRCVPISNHLYFYWYRQILGQKVEFLVSFYNNEISEKSEIFDDQFSVERPDGSNFTLKIRSTKLEDSAMYFCASSEGGAYSYNSPLHFGNGTRLTVT.

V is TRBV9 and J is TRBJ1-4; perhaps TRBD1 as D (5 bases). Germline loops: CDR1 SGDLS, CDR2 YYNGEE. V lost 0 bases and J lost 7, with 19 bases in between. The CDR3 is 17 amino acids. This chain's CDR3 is CASSVATGADKGEKLFF. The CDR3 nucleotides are TGTGCCAGCAGCGTAGCTACCGGGGCGGATAAGGGTGAAAAACTGTTTTTT.

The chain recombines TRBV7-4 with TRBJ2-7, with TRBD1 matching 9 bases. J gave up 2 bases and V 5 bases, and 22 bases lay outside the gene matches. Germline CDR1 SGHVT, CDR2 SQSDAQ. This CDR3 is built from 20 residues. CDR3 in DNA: TGTGCCAGCAGCCCGTCCGGGGACAGGGCATTTCGTGACCCCCCCTACGAGCAGTACTTC. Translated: CASSPSGDRAFRDPPYEQYF.

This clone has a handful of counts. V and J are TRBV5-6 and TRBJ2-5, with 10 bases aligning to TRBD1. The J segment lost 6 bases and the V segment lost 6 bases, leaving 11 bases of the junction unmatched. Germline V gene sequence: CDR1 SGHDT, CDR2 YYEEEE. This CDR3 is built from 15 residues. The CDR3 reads CASKVRTGGLKTQYF. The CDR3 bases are TGTGCCAGCAAGGTTCGGACAGGGGGTTTGAAGACCCAGTACTTC.

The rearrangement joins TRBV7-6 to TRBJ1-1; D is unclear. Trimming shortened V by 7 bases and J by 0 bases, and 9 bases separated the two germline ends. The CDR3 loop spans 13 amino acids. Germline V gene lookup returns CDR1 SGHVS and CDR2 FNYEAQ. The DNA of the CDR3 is TGTGCCAGCACTGCGGGGATGAACACTGAAGCTTTCTTT. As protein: CASTAGMNTEAFF.

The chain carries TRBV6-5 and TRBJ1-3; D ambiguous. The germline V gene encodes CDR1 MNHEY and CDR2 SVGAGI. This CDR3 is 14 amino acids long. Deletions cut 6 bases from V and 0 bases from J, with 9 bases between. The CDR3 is CASSQDFSGNTIYF. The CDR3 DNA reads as TGTGCCAGCAGCCAAGACTTCTCTGGAAACACCATATATTTT.

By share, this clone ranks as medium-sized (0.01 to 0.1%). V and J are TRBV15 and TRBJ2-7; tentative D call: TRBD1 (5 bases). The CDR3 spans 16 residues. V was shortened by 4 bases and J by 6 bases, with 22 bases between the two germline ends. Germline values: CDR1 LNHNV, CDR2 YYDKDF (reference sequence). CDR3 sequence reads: CATSNGEQRLGAEQYF. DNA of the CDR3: TGTGCCACCAGCAATGGGGAACAGCGCCTTGGGGCCGAGCAGTACTTC.

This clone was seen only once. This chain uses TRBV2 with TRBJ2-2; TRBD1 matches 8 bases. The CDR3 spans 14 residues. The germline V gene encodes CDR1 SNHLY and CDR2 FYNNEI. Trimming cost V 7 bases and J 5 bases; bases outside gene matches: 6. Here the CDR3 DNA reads TGTGCCAGCACTAGGACAGGGCCGACCGGGGAGCTGTTTTTT. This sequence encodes CASTRTGPTGELFF.

CDR3 DNA sequence: TGTGCCATCAGGGAGACTCTCTCCTACAATGAGCAGTTCTTC. Translating gives CAIRETLSYNEQFF. The chain links TRBV10-3 to TRBJ2-1; D gene ambiguous. V was shortened by 6 bases and J by 0 bases, with 9 bases between the two germline ends. This CDR3 has 14 amino acids. Germline CDR1 reads ENHRY; CDR2 reads SYGVKD.

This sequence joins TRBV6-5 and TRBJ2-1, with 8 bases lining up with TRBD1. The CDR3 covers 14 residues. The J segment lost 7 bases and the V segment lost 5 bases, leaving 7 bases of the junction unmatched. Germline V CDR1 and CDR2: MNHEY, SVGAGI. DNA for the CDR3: TGTGCCAGCAGTCCCCGGACAGGGCGAAATGAGCAGTTCTTC. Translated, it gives CASSPRTGRNEQFF.